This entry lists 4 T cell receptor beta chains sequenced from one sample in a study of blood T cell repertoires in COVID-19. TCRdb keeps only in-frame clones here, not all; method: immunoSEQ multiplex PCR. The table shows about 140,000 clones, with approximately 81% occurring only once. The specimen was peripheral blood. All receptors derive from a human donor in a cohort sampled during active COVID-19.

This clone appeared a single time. The CDR3 protein is CATDPTSGSGNTIYF. CDR3 DNA: TGTGCCACCGACCCGACCTCAGGCTCTGGAAACACCATATATTTT. The V call is TRBV28, the J call TRBJ1-3, with D uncertain. The CDR3 has 15 amino acids. Deletions cut 10 bases from V and 0 bases from J, with 16 bases between. Germline V lookup: CDR1 MDHEN, CDR2 SYDVKM.

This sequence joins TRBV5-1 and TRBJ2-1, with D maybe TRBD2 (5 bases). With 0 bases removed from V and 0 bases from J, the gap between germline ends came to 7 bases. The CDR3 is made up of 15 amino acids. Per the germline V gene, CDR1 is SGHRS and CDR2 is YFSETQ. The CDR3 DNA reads TGCGCCAGCAGCTTGGACACTAGCTCCTACAATGAGCAGTTCTTC. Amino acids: CASSLDTSSYNEQFF.

For the CDR3, the DNA is TGTGCCAGCAGTTACTCCCGGGACATGAACACTGAAGCTTTCTTT. Translated, it gives CASSYSRDMNTEAFF. This chain links TRBV6-6 with TRBJ1-1, with D tentatively TRBD1 (6 bases). The germline gives CDR1 MNHNY, CDR2 SVGAGI (reference sequence). This CDR3 spans 15 amino acids. With 0 bases removed from V and 0 bases from J, the gap between germline ends came to 8 bases.

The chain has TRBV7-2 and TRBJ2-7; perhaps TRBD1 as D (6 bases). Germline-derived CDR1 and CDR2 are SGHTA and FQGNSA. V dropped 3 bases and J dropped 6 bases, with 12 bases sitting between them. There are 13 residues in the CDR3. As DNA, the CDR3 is TGTGCCAGCAGCTTGTCAGGGGCCGGCGAGCAGTACTTC. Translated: CASSLSGAGEQYF.